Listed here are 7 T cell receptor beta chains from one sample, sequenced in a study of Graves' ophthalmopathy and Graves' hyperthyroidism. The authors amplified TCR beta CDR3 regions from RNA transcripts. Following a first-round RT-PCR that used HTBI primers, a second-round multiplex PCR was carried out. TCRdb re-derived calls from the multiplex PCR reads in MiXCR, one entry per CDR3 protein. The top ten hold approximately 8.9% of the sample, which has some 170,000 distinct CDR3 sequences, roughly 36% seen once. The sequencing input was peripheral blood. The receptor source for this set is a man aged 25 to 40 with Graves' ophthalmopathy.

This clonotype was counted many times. The CDR3: CATSIGRVGPSNQPQHF. The CDR3 nucleotides read TGTGCCACCAGCATAGGTCGGGTGGGACCTAGCAATCAGCCCCAGCATTTT. V usage is TRBV15 and J usage is TRBJ1-5; D perhaps matches TRBD1 (5 bases). Germline values: CDR1 LNHNV, CDR2 YYDKDF (reference sequence). V gave up 4 bases and J gave up 0 bases, with 16 bases separating them. This CDR3 has 17 residues. Supplemented by reference TRBV15 and TRBJ1-5, the full variable domain reads DAMVIQNPRYQVTQFGKPVTLSCSQTLNHNVMYWYQQKSSQAPKLLFHYYDKDFNNEADTPDNFQSRRPNTSFCFLDIRSPGLGDTAMYLCATSIGRVGPSNQPQHFGDGTRLSIL.

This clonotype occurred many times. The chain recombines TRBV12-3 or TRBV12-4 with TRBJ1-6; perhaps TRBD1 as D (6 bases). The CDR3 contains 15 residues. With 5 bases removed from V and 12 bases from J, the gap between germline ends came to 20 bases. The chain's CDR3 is CASSPGAGPIVPLHF. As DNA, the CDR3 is TGTGCCAGCAGTCCAGGGGCAGGTCCGATCGTACCCCTCCACTTT.

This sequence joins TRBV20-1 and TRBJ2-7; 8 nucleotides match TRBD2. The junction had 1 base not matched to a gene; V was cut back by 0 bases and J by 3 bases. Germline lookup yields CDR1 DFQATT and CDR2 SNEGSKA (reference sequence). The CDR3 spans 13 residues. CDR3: CSARDLAGYEQYF. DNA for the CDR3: TGCAGTGCTAGAGATCTAGCGGGCTACGAGCAGTACTTC.

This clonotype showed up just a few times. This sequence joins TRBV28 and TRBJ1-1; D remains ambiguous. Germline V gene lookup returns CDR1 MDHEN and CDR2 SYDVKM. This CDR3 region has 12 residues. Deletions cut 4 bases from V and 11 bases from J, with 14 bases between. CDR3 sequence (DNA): TGTGCCAGCAGTTCGACTGAAGGCGAGGCTTTCTTT. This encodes CASSSTEGEAFF.

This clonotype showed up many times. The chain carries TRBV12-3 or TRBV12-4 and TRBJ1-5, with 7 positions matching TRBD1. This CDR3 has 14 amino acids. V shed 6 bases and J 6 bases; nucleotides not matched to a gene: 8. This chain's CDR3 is CASSLYRGSQPQHF. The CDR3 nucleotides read TGTGCCAGCAGCCTATACAGGGGTTCTCAGCCCCAGCATTTT.

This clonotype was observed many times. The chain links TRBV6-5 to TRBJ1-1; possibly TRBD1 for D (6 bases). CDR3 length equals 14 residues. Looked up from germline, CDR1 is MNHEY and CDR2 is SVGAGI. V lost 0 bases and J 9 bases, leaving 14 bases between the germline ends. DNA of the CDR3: TGTGCCAGCAGTTACTCGATAGGGGGAGTTAAAGCTTTCTTT. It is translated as CASSYSIGGVKAFF.

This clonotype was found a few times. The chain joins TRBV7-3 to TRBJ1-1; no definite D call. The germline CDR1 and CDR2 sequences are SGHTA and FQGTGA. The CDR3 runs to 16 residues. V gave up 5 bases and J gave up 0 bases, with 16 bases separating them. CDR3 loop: CASSQRQDGMNTEAFF. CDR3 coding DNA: TGTGCCAGCAGCCAGCGGCAGGACGGAATGAACACTGAAGCTTTCTTT. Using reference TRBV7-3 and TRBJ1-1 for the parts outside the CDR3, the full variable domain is GAGVSQTPSNKVTEKGKYVELRCDPISGHTALYWYRQSLGQGPEFLIYFQGTGAADDSGLPNDRFFAVRPEGSVSTLKIQRTERGDSAVYLCASSQRQDGMNTEAFFGQGTRLTVV.